This T cell receptor beta chain was recorded in a study of CXCR3-negative and CXCR3-positive naive CD8 T cells. Note on this clonotype: Its specificity is unknown.

UMI-labeled 5' RACE yielded the TRB cDNA libraries. TCRdb reprocessed the 5' RACE reads, keeping one entry per CDR3 protein, no DNA. The sample table includes over 150,000 distinct CDR3 sequences. The CDR3 has 15 amino acids. The germline CDR1 and CDR2 sequences are MNHEY and SMNVEV (reference sequence). Findings and limits, study-wide: Both naive subsets showed comparably high diversity, and memory CD8+ cells showed much lower diversity. When CXCR3-positive naive cells were set against CXCR3-negative naive cells, the former had more hydrophobic TRB CDR3s.

The receptor was derived from a human donor in good health. Some clones in this sample may be carry-over from other donors' samples. Material for sequencing was naive CXCR3+ CD8+ T cells from blood. Indicated subset: CD45RO-CCR7+CD27+CD95- naive CD8+ T cells expressing CXCR3 (TNR3+). The chain links TRBV27 to TRBJ1-5; TCRdb selects TRBD1, and the lack of DNA leaves this call unchecked. CDR3 protein: CASSLSGQGTGPQHF.